This section outlines one TCR beta chain sequence together with its context. Its target is not known. The source of the sample is a study of T-cell memory formation after mild COVID-19. Study at large: TCR clusters were mostly donor specific.

Study findings and constraints: Pre-infection memory harbored some responding clones, suggesting cross-reactive memory joined. CD4+ bias marked clones expanding day 15 to 37, unlike balanced contracting clones.

From the 5' RACE reads, TCRdb called clonotypes with MiXCR, one entry per CDR3 protein. The table shows about 430,000 distinct CDR3 sequences, with roughly 18% occurring only once. CDR1 and CDR2 (germline): SQVTM, ANQGSEA. The V gene lost 4 bases and the J gene lost 5 bases, with 17 bases spanning the gap. The CDR3 is made up of 14 amino acids. The TCR comes from a man between 18 and 29 years old who had mild COVID-19 (a few samples of this study predate the infection). Cell type and time point are not known. The V and J genes are TRBV29-1 and TRBJ1-1; D is unclear. Sequencing was done on a sample of PBMCs or a T cell subset sorted from them (not recorded which). CDR3 nucleotides: TGCAGCGTTGTCTTAGTCCAGCGTCGGACTGAAGCTTTCTTT. This gives the protein CSVVLVQRRTEAFF.